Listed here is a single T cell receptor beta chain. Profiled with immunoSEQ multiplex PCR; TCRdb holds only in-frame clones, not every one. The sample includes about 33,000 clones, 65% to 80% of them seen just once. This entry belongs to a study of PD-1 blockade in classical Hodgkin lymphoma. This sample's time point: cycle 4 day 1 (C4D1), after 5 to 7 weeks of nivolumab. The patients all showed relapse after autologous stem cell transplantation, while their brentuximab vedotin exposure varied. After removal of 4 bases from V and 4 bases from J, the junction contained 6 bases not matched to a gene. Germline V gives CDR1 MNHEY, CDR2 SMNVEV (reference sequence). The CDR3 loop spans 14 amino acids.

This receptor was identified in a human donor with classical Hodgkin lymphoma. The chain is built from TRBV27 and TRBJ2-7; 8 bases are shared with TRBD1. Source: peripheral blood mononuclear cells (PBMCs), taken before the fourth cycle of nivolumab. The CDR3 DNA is TGTGCCAGCAGTTCGGGACAGGTTAAATACGAGCAGTACTTC. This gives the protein CASSSGQVKYEQYF.